The 32 T cell receptor beta chains below come from one sample, sequenced in a study of cytomegalovirus exposure and HLA in healthy donors. PCR employed 60 Vbeta and 13 Jbeta primers. This table comes from immunoSEQ multiplex PCR, and its TCRdb copy is limited to in-frame clones, with some not included. The sample contains roughly 160,000 clones, roughly 85% of which appear only once. Sequencing was done on a sample of PBMCs. These receptors came from a boy aged 2 to 10 in good health and CMV-seronegative.

In this sample, this clone turned up a few times. V and J are TRBV19 and TRBJ1-2; tentatively, D is TRBD1 (5 bases). V gave up 4 bases and J gave up 8 bases, with 11 bases separating them. Looked up from germline, CDR1 is LNHDA and CDR2 is SQIVND (reference sequence). CDR3 length: 12 residues. The CDR3 sequence: CASSRGVRGYTF. CDR3 sequence (DNA): TGTGCCAGTAGTAGGGGGGTTCGGGGCTACACCTTC. The full variable domain, with the rest looked up from reference TRBV19 and TRBJ1-2, is DGGITQSPKYLFRKEGQNVTLSCEQNLNHDAMYWYRQDPGQGLRLIYYSQIVNDFQKGDIAEGYSVSREKKESFPLTVTSAQKNPTAFYLCASSRGVRGYTFGSGTRLTVV.

This clone was seen a handful of times. This chain connects TRBV6-1 to TRBJ1-6; maybe TRBD1 (5 bases). Germline V gene data show CDR1 as MNHNS and CDR2 as SASEGT. The CDR3 runs to 14 residues. V was trimmed by 5 bases and J by 6 bases, leaving 11 bases between them. CDR3 loop: CASSSRVSNSPLHF. CDR3 coding DNA: TGTGCCAGCAGTTCCAGGGTTAGTAATTCACCCCTCCACTTT.

This clone appeared a single time. The CDR3 nucleotides read TGCGCCAGCAGCGTAACTAGCGGAGGGAGCTCCTACGAGCAGTACTTC. Translating gives CASSVTSGGSSYEQYF. The chain couples TRBV5-1 to TRBJ2-7, with 8 bases identical to TRBD2. CDR3 length: 16 amino acids. Germline V gene data show CDR1 as SGHRS and CDR2 as YFSETQ. J gave up 0 bases and V 4 bases, and 9 bases lay outside the gene matches.

This chain links TRBV29-1 with TRBJ2-7; 8 nucleotides match TRBD1. V trimming: 6 bases; J trimming: 0 bases; junction bases outside the gene matches: 4. This CDR3 has 13 residues. Germline lookup yields CDR1 SQVTM and CDR2 ANQGSEA. The CDR3, as DNA: TGCAGCGTGACAGGGGACAGCTCCTACGAGCAGTACTTC. Translation: CSVTGDSSYEQYF.

The chain carries TRBV21-1 and TRBJ1-5; the D call of TRBD1 is as the table states it, not checked on the DNA. TRBV21-1 is an annotated pseudogene. The CDR3 has 16 amino acids. The CDR3 region has the DNA TGTGCCAGCAGCGAATTCAGGGAAATGGTCGATCAGCCCCAGCATTTT. Residues: CASSEFREMVDQPQHF.

The chain carries TRBV15 and TRBJ1-2; a possible D gene is TRBD1 (5 bases). CDR3 length: 13 residues. Germline V gene data show CDR1 as LNHNV and CDR2 as YYDKDF (reference sequence). V was clipped by 0 bases and J by 13 bases, with 15 bases between them. CDR3 protein: CATSRDIGTEGTF. CDR3 nucleotides: TGTGCCACCAGCAGAGATATTGGGACGGAGGGCACCTTC.

The chain carries TRBV18 and TRBJ2-7; 8 bases are shared with TRBD1. The CDR3 spans 14 residues. The germline gives CDR1 KGHSH, CDR2 LQKENI. J gave up 3 bases and V 4 bases, and 5 bases lay outside the gene matches. CDR3 nucleotides: TGTGCCAGCTCACGGGGACAGGCGAACTACGAGCAGTACTTC. It specifies CASSRGQANYEQYF.

This chain connects TRBV6-1 to TRBJ2-7; D is possibly TRBD2 (6 bases). From germline, CDR1 is MNHNS and CDR2 SASEGT. The CDR3 sequence is 13 residues long. V lost 3 bases to trimming and J lost 3 bases, with 9 bases between them. The CDR3: CASSEGGFYEQYF. The CDR3 nucleotides are TGTGCCAGCAGTGAGGGGGGATTCTACGAGCAGTACTTC.

The chain recombines TRBV19 with TRBJ1-1, with D perhaps matching TRBD1 (5 bases). The germline CDR1 and CDR2 sequences are LNHDA and SQIVND (reference sequence). The germline V and J ends were trimmed by 5 bases and 0 bases, with 7 bases remaining between them. The CDR3 has 13 amino acids. CDR3 amino acids: CASSGALNTEAFF. CDR3 sequence (DNA): TGTGCCAGTAGTGGGGCCCTGAACACTGAAGCTTTCTTT.

This chain uses TRBV6-5 with TRBJ2-3; the match to TRBD2 covers 10 bases. The trim removed 2 bases at V and 0 bases at J, leaving 2 bases unmatched. The CDR3 runs to 16 residues. Per germline, CDR1 MNHEY and CDR2 SVGAGI. This CDR3 reads CASSYGGLASTDTQYF. The CDR3 DNA is TGTGCCAGCAGTTACGGGGGACTAGCGAGCACAGATACGCAGTATTTT.

This clone appeared once. Sequence at one end of the junction differs from germline and may be a read error. This chain links TRBV7-9 with TRBJ2-3; TRBD1 is a possible D gene (6 bases). The CDR3 consists of 17 residues. Germline CDR1 SEHNR, CDR2 FQNEAQ (reference sequence). The CDR3 loop is CSSSLGPQGLGTDTQYF. The CDR3, as DNA: TGTTCCAGCAGCTTAGGTCCTCAGGGGCTCGGCACAGATACGCAGTATTTT. Looking up the rest from reference TRBV7-9 and TRBJ2-3 gives the full variable domain: DTGVSQNPRHKITKRGQNVTFRCDPISEHNRLYWYRQTLGQGPEFLTYFQNEAQLEKSRLLSDRFSAERPKGSFSTLEIQRTEQGDSAMYLCSSSLGPQGLGTDTQYFGPGTRLTVL.

The chain has TRBV7-9 and TRBJ2-1; 8 positions agree with TRBD2. The trim removed 11 bases at V and 6 bases at J, leaving 12 bases unmatched. This CDR3 is 14 amino acids long. Germline V gene lookup returns CDR1 SEHNR and CDR2 FQNEAQ (reference sequence). The CDR3 here is CAVVRGGIFNEQFF. In DNA, the CDR3 is TGTGCCGTTGTACGCGGGGGGATATTCAATGAGCAGTTCTTC.

The chain carries TRBV13 and TRBJ2-3; 7 positions match TRBD1. The V and J ends lost 4 bases and 3 bases, in that order; junction bases with no gene match: 7. The CDR3 covers 15 residues. Looked up from germline, CDR1 is PRHDT and CDR2 is FYEKMQ (reference sequence). The CDR3 bases are TGTGCCAGCAGCTCCGACAGGGTGGGAACAGATACGCAGTATTTT. It translates to CASSSDRVGTDTQYF. Variable domain in full (rest from reference TRBV13 and TRBJ2-3): AAGVIQSPRHLIKEKRETATLKCYPIPRHDTVYWYQQGPGQDPQFLISFYEKMQSDKGSIPDRFSAQQFSDYHSELNMSSLELGDSALYFCASSSDRVGTDTQYFGPGTRLTVL.

This clone was observed a single time. V gene TRBV11-2 combines with J gene TRBJ1-4, with D perhaps TRBD1 (5 bases). V lost 1 base to trimming and J lost 15 bases, with 9 bases between them. This CDR3 is 11 amino acids long. The germline V gene has CDR1 SGHAT and CDR2 FQNNGV. The DNA for the CDR3 is TGTGCCAGCAGCTTAGGTCGGGACTTGTTTTTT. Amino acid sequence: CASSLGRDLFF.

V usage is TRBV7-3 and J usage is TRBJ2-5; TRBD2 agrees at 10 bases. V shed 8 bases and J 3 bases; nucleotides not matched to a gene: 6. The CDR3 loop spans 14 amino acids. Germline lookup yields CDR1 SGHTA and CDR2 FQGTGA. CDR3 coding DNA: TGTGCCAGCGGATCAGCGGGAGGGGAAGAGACCCAGTACTTC. Its translation is CASGSAGGEETQYF.

The chain recombines TRBV5-1 with TRBJ1-3, with 9 bases matching TRBD1. V lost 4 bases, J lost 1 base, and 9 bases stayed unmatched. Germline V gene sequence: CDR1 SGHRS, CDR2 YFSETQ. The CDR3 sequence is 17 residues long. CDR3 bases: TGCGCCAGCAGCCCACTACAGGGGGCAGGTTCTGGAAACACCATATATTTT. Translation gives CASSPLQGAGSGNTIYF.

The V gene is TRBV14, the J gene TRBJ2-5; 11 bases agree with TRBD2. Germline values: CDR1 SGHDN, CDR2 FVKESK. There are 16 residues in the CDR3. The ends lost 0 bases at V and 5 bases at J; junction bases unmatched: 5. The CDR3 loop reads CASSQDRLAGLETQYF. The DNA for the CDR3 is TGTGCCAGCAGCCAAGATCGACTAGCGGGATTGGAGACCCAGTACTTC.

The gene calls are TRBV7-9 and TRBJ1-2, with 8 bases that match TRBD1. V dropped 5 bases and J dropped 3; count of bases not matched to a gene: 2. Germline V gene data show CDR1 as SEHNR and CDR2 as FQNEAQ (reference sequence). CDR3 length: 13 residues. The CDR3 loop reads CASSGQGHYGYTF. The CDR3 DNA reads TGTGCCAGCAGCGGACAGGGCCACTATGGCTACACCTTC.

The V and J genes are TRBV5-5 and TRBJ2-1, with 7 nucleotides matching TRBD2. Germline CDR1 and CDR2: SGHKS and YYEKEE (reference sequence). The CDR3 is made up of 15 amino acids. V lost 1 base, J lost 4 bases, and 5 bases stayed unmatched. CDR3 coding DNA: TGTGCCAGCAGCTTGATTAGCGGGCGTTACAATGAGCAGTTCTTC. Its protein product is CASSLISGRYNEQFF.

J is TRBJ2-2 and V is TRBV7-9; 7 bases are shared with TRBD1. The germline CDR1 and CDR2 sequences are SEHNR and FQNEAQ (reference sequence). V trimming: 2 bases; J trimming: 0 bases; junction bases outside the gene matches: 0. There are 15 residues in the CDR3. CDR3 DNA sequence: TGTGCCAGCAGCTTACAGGGGGCGAACACCGGGGAGCTGTTTTTT. Protein product: CASSLQGANTGELFF.

The rearrangement links TRBV7-3 to TRBJ2-1; possibly TRBD2 for D (6 bases). V gave up 6 bases and J gave up 0 bases, with 15 bases separating them. The CDR3 is made up of 16 amino acids. Germline V gene data show CDR1 as SGHTA and CDR2 as FQGTGA. This chain's CDR3 is CASSPHSGGSYNEQFF. CDR3 sequence (DNA): TGTGCCAGCAGTCCTCATAGCGGAGGCTCCTACAATGAGCAGTTCTTC.

The chain uses TRBV27 and TRBJ2-3; 8 nucleotides match TRBD1. The germline CDR1 and CDR2 sequences are MNHEY and SMNVEV (reference sequence). The CDR3 loop spans 17 amino acids. The junction had 11 bases not matched to a gene; V was cut back by 2 bases and J by 4 bases. The CDR3 spells CASSLSWTGRSSDTQYF. The CDR3, as DNA: TGTGCCAGCAGTTTAAGCTGGACAGGGCGTAGCTCAGATACGCAGTATTTT.

The chain has TRBV10-3 and TRBJ1-5, with D possibly TRBD1 on 5 matching bases. Per germline, CDR1 ENHRY and CDR2 SYGVKD. With 4 bases removed from V and 1 base from J, the gap between germline ends came to 11 bases. The CDR3 runs 15 residues. The CDR3 DNA is TGTGCCATCAGTGGGGAGGGGTTGAGCAATCAGCCCCAGCATTTT. This translates into CAISGEGLSNQPQHF.

This sequence joins TRBV10-3 and TRBJ2-7; D is ambiguous. The CDR3 spans 16 residues. Germline V CDR1 and CDR2: ENHRY, SYGVKD. V gave up 3 bases and J gave up 3 bases, with 18 bases separating them. The CDR3 sequence is CAISEPQDILNYEQYF. The CDR3, as DNA: TGTGCCATCAGTGAACCACAAGACATTCTGAACTACGAGCAGTACTTC.

The chain joins TRBV6-1 to TRBJ2-3; a weak D match, TRBD1 (5 bases). Germline CDR1 is MNHNS and CDR2 is SASEGT. Trimming shortened V by 5 bases and J by 1 base, and 10 bases separated the two germline ends. This CDR3 is built from 14 residues. The CDR3 DNA sequence: TGTGCCAGCAGTCCCGCCAGGGGCACAGATACGCAGTATTTT. Its translation is CASSPARGTDTQYF.

The J gene is TRBJ2-3, the V gene TRBV5-6; D gene ambiguous. This CDR3 comprises 15 residues. The germline CDR1 and CDR2 sequences are SGHDT and YYEEEE. V was cut by 2 bases and J by 3 bases, with 13 bases left in between. CDR3 amino acids: CASSLYAKYTDTQYF. CDR3 DNA sequence: TGTGCCAGCAGCTTATACGCGAAGTATACAGATACGCAGTATTTT.

This clone was counted a few times. The genes are TRBV5-8 and TRBJ1-1, with 9 bases matching TRBD1. V trimming: 2 bases; J trimming: 0 bases; junction bases outside the gene matches: 5. This CDR3 contains 16 residues. Germline CDR1 and CDR2: SGHTS and YDEGEE. CDR3 protein: CASSFWTGVLNTEAFF. DNA for the CDR3: TGTGCCAGCAGCTTCTGGACAGGGGTCCTGAACACTGAAGCTTTCTTT.

The V call is TRBV10-3, the J call TRBJ2-7, with 7 bases lining up with TRBD1. V lost 4 bases and J lost 8; bases outside the gene matches: 5. The CDR3 covers 12 residues. Germline V lookup: CDR1 ENHRY, CDR2 SYGVKD. This chain's CDR3 is CAISVDRVKQYV. CDR3 bases: TGTGCCATCAGTGTCGACAGGGTTAAGCAGTACGTC.

This chain uses TRBV5-5 with TRBJ2-2, with 7 nucleotides matching TRBD2. Germline V gene data show CDR1 as SGHKS and CDR2 as YYEKEE (reference sequence). This CDR3 region has 15 residues. The junction had 7 bases not matched to a gene; V was cut back by 2 bases and J by 6 bases. CDR3 coding DNA: TGTGCCAGCAGCTTAAGCGGGATAGGATCCGGGGAGCTGTTTTTT. As protein: CASSLSGIGSGELFF.

In DNA, the CDR3 is TGCGCCAGCAGCCTGCAGGGGCATACGCAGTATTTT. Translating it yields CASSLQGHTQYF. V and J are TRBV5-1 and TRBJ2-3; D possibly corresponds to TRBD1 (6 bases). The CDR3 totals 12 residues. Trimming removed 4 bases at V and 7 bases at J, with 10 bases between. In germline, CDR1 is SGHRS, CDR2 YFSETQ.

This clone occurred a few times. The J gene is TRBJ2-5, the V gene TRBV29-1; D remains unclear. The CDR3 consists of 13 residues. V shed 4 bases and J shed 7 bases, with 16 bases lying between them. Per germline, CDR1 SQVTM and CDR2 ANQGSEA. In DNA form, the CDR3 reads TGCAGCGTTGTGCGGTCAGACGGTGGGACCCAGTACTTC. Encoded protein: CSVVRSDGGTQYF.

The rearrangement uses TRBV30 and TRBJ2-1; 7 nucleotides line up with TRBD2. Germline V gene sequence: CDR1 GTSNPN, CDR2 SVGIG (reference sequence). The V and J ends lost 1 base and 0 bases, in that order; junction bases with no gene match: 6. The CDR3 spans 16 residues. The CDR3 loop reads CAWSAPSGSSYNEQFF. The CDR3 DNA reads as TGTGCCTGGAGTGCCCCTAGCGGAAGCTCCTACAATGAGCAGTTCTTC.